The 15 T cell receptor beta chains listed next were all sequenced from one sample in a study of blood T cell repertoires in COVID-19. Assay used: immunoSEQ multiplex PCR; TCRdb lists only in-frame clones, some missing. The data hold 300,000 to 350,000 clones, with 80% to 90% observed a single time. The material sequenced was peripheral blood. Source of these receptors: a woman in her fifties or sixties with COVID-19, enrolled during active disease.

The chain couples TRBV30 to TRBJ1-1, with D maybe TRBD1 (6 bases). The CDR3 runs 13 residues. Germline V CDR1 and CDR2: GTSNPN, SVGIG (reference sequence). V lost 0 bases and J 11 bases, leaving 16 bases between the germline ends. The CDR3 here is CAWSVRRGRGAFF. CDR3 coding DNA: TGTGCCTGGAGTGTACGGCGGGGGCGCGGGGCTTTCTTT.

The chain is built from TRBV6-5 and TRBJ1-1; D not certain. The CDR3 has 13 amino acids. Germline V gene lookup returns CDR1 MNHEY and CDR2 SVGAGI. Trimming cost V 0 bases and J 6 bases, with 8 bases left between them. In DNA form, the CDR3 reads TGTGCCAGCAGTTACTCAGGAGCCTCTGAAGCTTTCTTT. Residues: CASSYSGASEAFF.

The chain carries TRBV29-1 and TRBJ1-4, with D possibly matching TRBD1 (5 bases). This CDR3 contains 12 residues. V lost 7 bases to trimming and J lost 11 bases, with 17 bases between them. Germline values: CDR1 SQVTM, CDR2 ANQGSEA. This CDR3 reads CSGGGENGKLFF. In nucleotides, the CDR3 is TGCAGCGGCGGAGGGGAAAATGGCAAACTGTTTTTT.

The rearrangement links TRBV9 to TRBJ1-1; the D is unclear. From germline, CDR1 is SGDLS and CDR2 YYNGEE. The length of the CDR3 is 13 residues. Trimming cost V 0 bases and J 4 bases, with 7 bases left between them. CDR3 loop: CASSVEPGTEAFF. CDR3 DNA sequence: TGTGCCAGCAGCGTAGAGCCCGGCACTGAAGCTTTCTTT.

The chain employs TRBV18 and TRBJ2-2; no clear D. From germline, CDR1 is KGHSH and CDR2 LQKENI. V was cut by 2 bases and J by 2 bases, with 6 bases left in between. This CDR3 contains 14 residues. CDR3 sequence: CASSPSTNTGELFF. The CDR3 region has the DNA TGTGCCAGCTCACCAAGCACCAACACCGGGGAGCTGTTTTTT.

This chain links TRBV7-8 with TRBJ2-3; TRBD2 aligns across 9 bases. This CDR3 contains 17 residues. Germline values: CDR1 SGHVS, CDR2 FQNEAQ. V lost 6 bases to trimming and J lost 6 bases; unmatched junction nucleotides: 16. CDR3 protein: CASRNRGRREGPDTQYF. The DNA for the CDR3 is TGTGCCAGCAGGAACAGGGGCAGGCGGGAGGGCCCCGATACGCAGTATTTT. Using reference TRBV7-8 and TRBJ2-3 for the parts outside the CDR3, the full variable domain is GAGVSQSPRYKVAKRGQDVALRCDPISGHVSLFWYQQALGQGPEFLTYFQNEAQLDKSGLPSDRFFAERPEGSVSTLKIQRTQQEDSAVYLCASRNRGRREGPDTQYFGPGTRLTVL.

Written as DNA, the CDR3 is TGTGCCAGTAGTATGGTCGCGGGGGACTACGAGCAGTACTTC. It translates to CASSMVAGDYEQYF. The chain couples TRBV19 to TRBJ2-7; 7 positions agree with TRBD2. J lost 3 bases, V lost 3 bases, and 5 bases had no gene match. There are 14 residues in the CDR3. CDR1 and CDR2 (germline): LNHDA, SQIVND (reference sequence).

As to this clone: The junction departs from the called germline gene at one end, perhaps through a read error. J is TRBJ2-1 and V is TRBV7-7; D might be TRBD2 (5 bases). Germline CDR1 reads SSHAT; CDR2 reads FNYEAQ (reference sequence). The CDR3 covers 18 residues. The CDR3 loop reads CASSLPIIREGFQDEQFF. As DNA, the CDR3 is TGTGCTAGCAGCTTACCAATAATTCGAGAGGGTTTTCAGGATGAGCAGTTCTTC. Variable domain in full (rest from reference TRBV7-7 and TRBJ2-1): GAGVSQSPRYKVTKRGQDVTLRCDPISSHATLYWYQQALGQGPEFLTYFNYEAQPDKSGLPSDRFSAERPEGSISTLTIQRTEQRDSAMYRCASSLPIIREGFQDEQFFGPGTRLTVL.

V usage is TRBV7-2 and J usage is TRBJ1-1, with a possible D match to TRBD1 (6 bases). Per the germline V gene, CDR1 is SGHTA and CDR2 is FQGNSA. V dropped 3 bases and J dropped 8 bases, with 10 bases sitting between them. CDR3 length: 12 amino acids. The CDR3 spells CASSFTDREAFF. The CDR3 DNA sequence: TGTGCCAGCAGCTTTACGGACAGAGAAGCTTTCTTT.

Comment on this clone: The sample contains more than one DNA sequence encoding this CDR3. CDR3 loop: CASSVAGGPHEQYF. The CDR3 DNA is TGTGCCAGCAGCGTGGCGGGAGGGCCCCACGAGCAGTACTTC. The chain recombines TRBV9 with TRBJ2-7, with 9 bases identical to TRBD2. Germline CDR1 SGDLS, CDR2 YYNGEE. Unmatched junction bases numbered 5, after V lost 2 bases and J lost 5 bases. The CDR3 has 14 residues.

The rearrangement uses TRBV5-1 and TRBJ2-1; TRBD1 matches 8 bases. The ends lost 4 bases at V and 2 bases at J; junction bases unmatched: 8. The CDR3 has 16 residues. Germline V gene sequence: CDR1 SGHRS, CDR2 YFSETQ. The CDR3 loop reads CASSLHGQGPYNEQFF. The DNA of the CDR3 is TGCGCCAGCAGCCTCCATGGACAGGGTCCCTACAATGAGCAGTTCTTC.

The CDR3 DNA reads as TGTGCCAGCAGCCAAGGCCGAGTGGGAGCGGGTGAGCAGTTCTTC. This sequence encodes CASSQGRVGAGEQFF. The chain joins TRBV5-4 to TRBJ2-1; possible D gene TRBD2, 6 bases. Trimming shortened V by 4 bases and J by 9 bases, and 20 bases separated the two germline ends. CDR1 SGHNT and CDR2 YYREEE come from the germline V gene (reference sequence). This CDR3 spans 15 amino acids.

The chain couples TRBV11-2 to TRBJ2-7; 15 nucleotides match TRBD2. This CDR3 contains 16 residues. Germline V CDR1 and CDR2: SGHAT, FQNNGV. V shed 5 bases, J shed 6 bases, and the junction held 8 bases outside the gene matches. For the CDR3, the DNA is TGTGCCAGCAGCCGACCGTGGACTAGCGGGAGGGCCGAGCAGTACTTC. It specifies CASSRPWTSGRAEQYF.

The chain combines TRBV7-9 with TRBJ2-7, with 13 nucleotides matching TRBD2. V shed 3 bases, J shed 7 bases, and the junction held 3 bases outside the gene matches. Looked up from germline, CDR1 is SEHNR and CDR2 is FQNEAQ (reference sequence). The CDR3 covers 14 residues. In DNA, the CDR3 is TGTGCCAGCAGCTTTACTAGCGGGAGGGAGGAGCAGTACTTC. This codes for CASSFTSGREEQYF.

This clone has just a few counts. CDR3 loop: CAWSVRARGSNQPQHF. The CDR3 DNA is TGTGCCTGGAGTGTACGGGCAAGAGGGAGCAATCAGCCCCAGCATTTT. The chain links TRBV30 to TRBJ1-5; no firm D call. The CDR3 runs to 16 residues. CDR1 is GTSNPN and CDR2 is SVGIG in the germline V gene (reference sequence). V shed 0 bases and J shed 1 base, with 13 bases lying between them.